These 17 T cell receptor beta chains share one sample of origin, sequenced in a study of CD8 T cells in Susac syndrome. An input of about 0.45 to 1 ug of RNA was subjected to reverse transcription using random hexamers. A single record per CDR3 protein comes from TCRdb applying MiXCR to the immunoSEQ multiplex PCR reads. This sample has fewer than 250,000 distinct CDR3 sequences, with approximately 93% found just once. Sequencing was carried out using CD4+ T cells from PBMCs. These receptors came from a human donor in good health.

V is TRBV15 and J is TRBJ2-4; no definite D call. The CDR3 length is 13 residues. V was pared by 0 bases and J by 3 bases, with 3 bases between. The germline CDR1 and CDR2 sequences are LNHNV and YYDKDF (reference sequence). The CDR3 DNA reads as TGTGCCACCAGCAGAGAGGGCAAAAACATTCAGTACTTC. Its translation is CATSREGKNIQYF.

The chain links TRBV28 to TRBJ2-2, with 8 bases matching TRBD2. Germline trimming cut 6 bases from V and 3 bases from J; bases unmatched to any gene: 12. The CDR3 spans 17 residues. Looked up from germline, CDR1 is MDHEN and CDR2 is SYDVKM. DNA of the CDR3: TGTGCCAGCAGCCCTCCGGGGGGGGCGCCGGACACCGGGGAGCTGTTTTTT. This translates into CASSPPGGAPDTGELFF.

J is TRBJ2-7 and V is TRBV4-1, with D perhaps given as TRBD1 or TRBD2 (5 bases each). The V gene lost 0 bases and the J gene lost 6 bases, with 9 bases spanning the gap. CDR3 length: 13 amino acids. From germline, CDR1 is MGHRA and CDR2 YSYEKL. The CDR3: CASSQDMGVEQYV. The CDR3 coding sequence is TGCGCCAGCAGCCAAGATATGGGGGTCGAGCAGTACGTC.

This clonotype was detected a few times. V usage is TRBV28 and J usage is TRBJ2-6; TRBD1 agrees at 10 bases. The CDR3 sequence is 17 residues long. V gave up 5 bases and J gave up 0 bases; unmatched junction bases: 4. The V gene's germline CDR1 is MDHEN and CDR2 SYDVKM. The CDR3 here is CASSRTGGNSGANVLTF. In nucleotides, the CDR3 is TGTGCCAGCAGTCGGACAGGGGGGAACTCTGGGGCCAACGTCCTGACTTTC.

The chain is built from TRBV18 and TRBJ2-7; TRBD1 matches 7 bases. The CDR3 is made up of 14 amino acids. With 6 bases clipped from V and 2 bases from J, the junction kept 7 bases outside the gene matches. Germline lookup yields CDR1 KGHSH and CDR2 LQKENI. CDR3 DNA: TGTGCCAGCTCCCCTTGGACAGGCACCTACGAGCAGTACTTC. Translation gives CASSPWTGTYEQYF.

The rearrangement links TRBV12-5 to TRBJ2-3; 9 bases map to TRBD2. The CDR3 runs 14 residues. Germline CDR1 reads LGHNT; CDR2 reads FRNRAP. The J segment lost 2 bases and the V segment lost 6 bases, leaving 3 bases of the junction unmatched. CDR3 in DNA: TGTGCTAGTGGCGAGCGGGGGGCCACAGATACGCAGTATTTT. Translation gives CASGERGATDTQYF.

This rearrangement joins TRBV5-4 to TRBJ1-2; weak D call: TRBD1 (5 bases). This CDR3 comprises 14 residues. V gave up 0 bases and J gave up 2 bases, with 8 bases separating them. Per germline, CDR1 SGHNT and CDR2 YYREEE (reference sequence). CDR3 sequence reads: CASSLERTNYGYTF. CDR3 bases: TGTGCCAGCAGCTTGGAACGGACAAACTATGGCTACACCTTC.

The rearrangement links TRBV9 to TRBJ2-5; 15 bases are a match to TRBD2. V lost 4 bases and J lost 1; bases outside the gene matches: 5. The germline V gene encodes CDR1 SGDLS and CDR2 YYNGEE. CDR3 length: 17 residues. CDR3 in amino acids: CASSLGLAGGRQETQYF. The CDR3 DNA sequence: TGTGCCAGCAGCTTGGGACTAGCGGGGGGCCGCCAAGAGACCCAGTACTTC.

The chain uses TRBV4-3 and TRBJ1-5, with D perhaps TRBD1 (5 bases). The CDR3 is 13 amino acids. Germline-derived CDR1 and CDR2 are LGHNA and YSLEER. Trimming pared 4 bases from V and 7 bases from J, leaving 11 bases between. The CDR3 region is CASSLARGQPQHF. CDR3 coding DNA: TGCGCCAGCAGCCTTGCTCGGGGGCAGCCCCAGCATTTT.

This clonotype was recorded once. The chain employs TRBV6-1 and TRBJ1-1; tentative D call: TRBD1 (6 bases). Trimming took off 5 bases at V and 5 bases at J, with 18 bases between the two ends. The CDR3 runs 15 residues. Per the germline V gene, CDR1 is MNHNS and CDR2 is SASEGT. CDR3 nucleotide sequence: TGTGCCAGCAGTTTACTATTACAGGGTGAAACTGAAGCTTTCTTT. Translating gives CASSLLLQGETEAFF.

The chain employs TRBV14 and TRBJ2-5, with TRBD1 matching over 8 bases. The length of the CDR3 is 16 residues. Germline CDR1 and CDR2: SGHDN and FVKESK. Germline trimming cut 4 bases from V and 4 bases from J; bases unmatched to any gene: 11. For the CDR3, the DNA is TGTGCCAGCAGCCCTCAGAGGACAGGGTGGGGAGAGACCCAGTACTTC. It translates to CASSPQRTGWGETQYF.

V and J are TRBV30 and TRBJ2-3; TRBD1 agrees at 8 bases. From germline, CDR1 is GTSNPN and CDR2 SVGIG (reference sequence). The CDR3 is 12 residues long. The V gene end was trimmed by 3 bases and the J gene end by 9 bases; junction bases not matched to a gene: 5. The chain's CDR3 is CAWRQGARTQYF. CDR3 nucleotides: TGTGCCTGGAGGCAGGGGGCGCGAACGCAGTATTTT.

This sequence joins TRBV10-3 and TRBJ2-7; D not resolved. The V gene lost 8 bases and the J gene lost 6 bases, with 11 bases spanning the gap. The CDR3 runs to 11 residues. The germline CDR1 and CDR2 sequences are ENHRY and SYGVKD. The CDR3: CAIEVVGEQYF. The CDR3 nucleotides are TGTGCCATCGAAGTGGTGGGCGAGCAGTACTTC.

This chain joins TRBV7-2 and TRBJ1-5; D is unresolved. The CDR3 contains 12 residues. Looked up from germline, CDR1 is SGHTA and CDR2 is FQGNSA. V lost 0 bases, J lost 9 bases, and 6 bases lay in between. The CDR3 region is CASSLAGLPQHF. CDR3 nucleotide sequence: TGTGCCAGCAGCTTAGCCGGGCTGCCCCAGCATTTT.

The rearrangement uses TRBV20-1 and TRBJ1-5; TRBD1 agrees at 9 bases. Germline loops: CDR1 DFQATT, CDR2 SNEGSKA (reference sequence). This CDR3 is built from 14 residues. The junction had 7 bases not matched to a gene; V was cut back by 6 bases and J by 4 bases. CDR3 sequence (DNA): TGCAGTGCGAGCACGGACAGGGGTAATCAGCCCCAGCATTTT. Translating gives CSASTDRGNQPQHF.

The chain uses TRBV20-1 and TRBJ1-5; D unclear. CDR1 is DFQATT, CDR2 SNEGSKA, per germline (reference sequence). Trimming shortened V by 6 bases and J by 3 bases, and 12 bases separated the two germline ends. The CDR3 has 13 residues. The CDR3 DNA follows: TGCAGTGCCAATCGTGGGAACAATCAGCCCCAGCATTTT. Amino acids: CSANRGNNQPQHF.

The chain recombines TRBV14 with TRBJ1-2, with no clear D. The CDR3 is 13 amino acids. Germline V lookup: CDR1 SGHDN, CDR2 FVKESK. V shed 5 bases and J shed 8 bases, with 15 bases lying between them. CDR3 nucleotides: TGTGCCAGCAGCGACGAGGTCCTAGGCGGCTACACCTTC. It yields the protein CASSDEVLGGYTF. Looking up the rest from reference TRBV14 and TRBJ1-2 gives the full variable domain: EAGVTQFPSHSVIEKGQTVTLRCDPISGHDNLYWYRRVMGKEIKFLLHFVKESKQDESGMPNNRFLAERTGGTYSTLKVQPAELEDSGVYFCASSDEVLGGYTFGSGTRLTVV.